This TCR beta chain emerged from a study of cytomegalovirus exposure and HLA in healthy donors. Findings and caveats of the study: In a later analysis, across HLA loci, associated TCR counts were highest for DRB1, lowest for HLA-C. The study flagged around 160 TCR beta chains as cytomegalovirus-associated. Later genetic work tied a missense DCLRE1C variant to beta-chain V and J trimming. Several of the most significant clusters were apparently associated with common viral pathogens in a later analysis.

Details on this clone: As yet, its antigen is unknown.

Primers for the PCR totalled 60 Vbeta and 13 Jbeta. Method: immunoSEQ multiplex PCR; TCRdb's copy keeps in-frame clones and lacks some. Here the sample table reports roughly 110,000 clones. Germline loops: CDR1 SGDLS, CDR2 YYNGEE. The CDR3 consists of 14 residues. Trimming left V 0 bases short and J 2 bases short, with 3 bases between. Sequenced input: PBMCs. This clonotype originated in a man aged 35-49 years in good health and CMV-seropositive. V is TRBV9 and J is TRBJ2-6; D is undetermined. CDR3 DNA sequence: TGTGCCAGCAGCGTAGGTACTGGGGCCAACGTCCTGACTTTC. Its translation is CASSVGTGANVLTF.